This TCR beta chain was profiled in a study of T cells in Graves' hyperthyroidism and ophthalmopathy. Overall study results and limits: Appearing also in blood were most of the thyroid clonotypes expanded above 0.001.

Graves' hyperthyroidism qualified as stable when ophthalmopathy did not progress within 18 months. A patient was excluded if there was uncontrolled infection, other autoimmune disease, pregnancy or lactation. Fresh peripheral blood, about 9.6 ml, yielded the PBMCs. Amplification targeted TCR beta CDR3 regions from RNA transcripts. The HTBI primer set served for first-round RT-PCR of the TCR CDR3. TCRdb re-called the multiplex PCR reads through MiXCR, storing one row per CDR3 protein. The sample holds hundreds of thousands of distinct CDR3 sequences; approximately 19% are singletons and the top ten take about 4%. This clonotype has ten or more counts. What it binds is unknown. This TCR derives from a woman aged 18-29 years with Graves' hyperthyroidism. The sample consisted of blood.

The CDR3 DNA reads TGTGCCAGCAGCCCAGGACTAGCGGAGACCCAGTACTTC. It yields the protein CASSPGLAETQYF. The V gene is TRBV9, the J gene TRBJ2-5; 9 positions match TRBD2. Germline V gene lookup returns CDR1 SGDLS and CDR2 YYNGEE. After removal of 4 bases from V and 5 bases from J, the junction contained 3 bases not matched to a gene. This CDR3 is built from 13 residues.